The 6 T cell receptor beta chains below were found in one sample sequenced in a study of radiotherapy plus CTLA-4 blockade in lung cancer. Here immunoSEQ multiplex PCR was the method, and the copy in TCRdb shows in-frame clones only, minus some. The table has over 60,000 clones, 85% to 90% seen once; the top ten hold 0.87%. This material consisted of peripheral blood, taken from a patient treated with radiotherapy plus ipilimumab. Receptor source: a human donor with non-small cell lung cancer who had stable disease on radiotherapy plus ipilimumab.

The chain combines TRBV6-5 with TRBJ1-1, with 8 bases aligning to TRBD1. The length of the CDR3 is 14 residues. CDR1 is MNHEY and CDR2 is SVGAGI in the germline V gene. V was pared by 6 bases and J by 4 bases, with 7 bases of the junction left unmatched. CDR3 nucleotides: TGTGCCAGCAGCGACAGGGGTAAGGGCACTGAAGCTTTCTTT. Encoded protein: CASSDRGKGTEAFF.

This chain uses TRBV7-3 with TRBJ2-6; D not resolved. CDR1 and CDR2 from the germline V gene are SGHTA and FQGTGA. The CDR3 contains 17 residues. Trimming left V 5 bases short and J 0 bases short, with 14 bases between. The CDR3 sequence is CASSPQVTVSGANVLTF. The CDR3 DNA is TGTGCCAGCAGCCCCCAGGTAACTGTCTCTGGGGCCAACGTCCTGACTTTC.

V usage is TRBV11-3 and J usage is TRBJ2-1; no clear D gene. Germline CDR1 reads SGHNT; CDR2 reads YENEEA. CDR3 length: 17 amino acids. The V end was cut by 1 base, the J end by 5 bases, with 18 bases between. CDR3 DNA sequence: TGTGCCAGCAGCTTAGCGAGTCGCGGACGCGCGAACAATGAGCAGTTCTTC. Its protein is CASSLASRGRANNEQFF.

The chain joins TRBV5-6 to TRBJ1-2, with TRBD1 matching 8 bases. CDR3 length: 14 residues. In germline, CDR1 is SGHDT, CDR2 YYEEEE. J lost 8 bases, V lost 0 bases, and 6 bases had no gene match. CDR3: CASSLGQGLGGYTF. CDR3 sequence (DNA): TGTGCCAGCAGCTTGGGACAGGGGTTGGGCGGCTACACCTTC. The full variable domain, its missing parts supplied by reference TRBV5-6 and TRBJ1-2, is DAGVTQSPTHLIKTRGQQVTLRCSPKSGHDTVSWYQQALGQGPQFIFQYYEEEERQRGNFPDRFSGHQFPNYSSELNVNALLLGDSALYLCASSLGQGLGGYTFGSGTRLTVV.

This clone was counted once. The V call is TRBV11-2, the J call TRBJ2-3; 10 nucleotides match TRBD2. Germline V gene data show CDR1 as SGHAT and CDR2 as FQNNGV. This CDR3 has 14 amino acids. J was trimmed by 4 bases and V by 4 bases; bases with no gene match: 2. CDR3 DNA sequence: TGTGCCAGCAGCTCGGGACTAGCGTCAGATACGCAGTATTTT. Its protein product is CASSSGLASDTQYF.

V and J are TRBV11-3 and TRBJ2-1; D remains unclear. This CDR3 contains 15 residues. Germline V gene lookup returns CDR1 SGHNT and CDR2 YENEEA. Between the trimmed V and J ends, which lost 2 bases and 0 bases, there was a span of 8 bases. DNA for the CDR3: TGTGCCAGCAGCTTACTGGCCACCTCCTACAATGAGCAGTTCTTC. It yields the protein CASSLLATSYNEQFF.